These 20 T cell receptor beta chains were sequenced from one sample in a study of blood T cell repertoires in COVID-19. The table came from immunoSEQ multiplex PCR; TCRdb's copy has only in-frame clones and leaves some out. The table has about 34,000 clones, approximately 80% seen once; the top ten hold approximately 31%. The sample consisted of peripheral blood. Receptors were obtained from a man of 80 years or more with acute or convalescent COVID-19.

This sequence joins TRBV10-2 and TRBJ2-1, with D perhaps TRBD2 (7 bases). Germline loops: CDR1 WSHSY, CDR2 SAAADI. V lost 10 bases to trimming and J lost 2 bases, with 12 bases between them. CDR3 length equals 13 residues. CDR3 coding DNA: TGCGCCACCGGGGGGCCCCCCTACAATGAGCAGTTCTTC. Translating gives CATGGPPYNEQFF.

This clone was counted once. The CDR3 loop reads CATSRGPSPGVDYGYTF. The CDR3 bases are TGTGCCACCAGCAGAGGACCCTCGCCGGGGGTAGACTATGGCTACACCTTC. This chain connects TRBV15 to TRBJ1-2, with a weak D call TRBD1 (5 bases). Trimming stripped 1 base from V and 3 bases from J, with 18 bases between. Germline lookup yields CDR1 LNHNV and CDR2 YYDKDF (reference sequence). This CDR3 contains 17 residues.

The CDR3 bases are TGTGCCAGCAGTGCGCGGAAGCGGGGGGGCTTGAATGAGCAGTTCTTC. It translates to CASSARKRGGLNEQFF. The V gene is TRBV6-2 or TRBV6-3, the J gene TRBJ2-1; TRBD2 agrees at 10 bases. CDR3 length: 16 amino acids. Per the germline V gene, CDR1 is MNHEY and CDR2 is SVGEGT. Trimming took 5 bases from V and 7 from J; bases not matched to a gene: 11.

V and J are TRBV5-6 and TRBJ2-3; 13 bases map to TRBD2. Per the germline V gene, CDR1 is SGHDT and CDR2 is YYEEEE. The V and J ends lost 3 bases and 4 bases, in that order; junction bases with no gene match: 5. This CDR3 has 16 residues. CDR3 DNA: TGTGCCAGCAGCTGGACTAGCGGGGGTTCGGCAGATACGCAGTATTTT. Translation gives CASSWTSGGSADTQYF.

The chain employs TRBV11-1 and TRBJ1-1; D remains unclear. This CDR3 contains 13 residues. V dropped 2 bases and J dropped 3 bases, with 7 bases sitting between them. CDR1 is SGHAT and CDR2 is FQDESV in the germline V gene (reference sequence). The DNA of the CDR3 is TGTGCCAGCAGCTTATCCCTCCACACTGAAGCTTTCTTT. Protein product: CASSLSLHTEAFF.

The CDR3 reads CASSLAQGYYEQYF. CDR3 DNA sequence: TGTGCCAGCAGCTTGGCCCAGGGGTACTACGAGCAGTACTTC. The V gene is TRBV5-8, the J gene TRBJ2-7, with D possibly matching TRBD1 (6 bases). The CDR3 sequence is 14 residues long. V lost 0 bases and J 3 bases, leaving 10 bases between the germline ends. CDR1 SGHTS and CDR2 YDEGEE come from the germline V gene.

V is TRBV11-2 and J is TRBJ2-1; the match to TRBD2 covers 11 bases. The CDR3 sequence is 15 residues long. Germline lookup yields CDR1 SGHAT and CDR2 FQNNGV. V shed 2 bases and J 8 bases; nucleotides not matched to a gene: 5. The CDR3 coding sequence is TGTGCCAGCAGCTTAAAACTAGCGGGGGCGGATGAGCAGTTCTTC. Amino acid sequence: CASSLKLAGADEQFF.

The chain has TRBV12-3 or TRBV12-4 and TRBJ2-7; the D is unclear. This CDR3 is 11 amino acids long. Trimming took off 6 bases at V and 2 bases at J, with 5 bases between the two ends. CDR3 region: CASSVTYEQYF. The CDR3 region has the DNA TGTGCCAGCAGCGTAACCTACGAGCAGTACTTC.

The V and J genes are TRBV9 and TRBJ2-7; 9 nucleotides line up with TRBD1. The V segment lost 2 bases and the J segment 4 bases; nucleotides outside the gene matches: 7. CDR3 length: 15 residues. The germline gives CDR1 SGDLS, CDR2 YYNGEE. The CDR3 sequence is CASSVAGQGLYEQYF. The CDR3 nucleotides are TGTGCCAGCAGCGTCGCGGGACAGGGACTTTACGAGCAGTACTTC.

This clone was counted at least ten times. This chain connects TRBV12-5 to TRBJ1-1, with 7 bases fitting TRBD1. Germline V lookup: CDR1 LGHNT, CDR2 FRNRAP. The CDR3 runs to 13 residues. V lost 5 bases, J lost 4 bases, and 4 bases stayed unmatched. The CDR3 is CASGQTGSTEAFF. The CDR3 bases are TGTGCTAGTGGTCAGACAGGGAGCACTGAAGCTTTCTTT.

The chain employs TRBV30 and TRBJ1-1, with TRBD1 matching 8 bases. V trimming: 4 bases; J trimming: 1 base; junction bases outside the gene matches: 2. The CDR3 totals 13 residues. The germline V gene has CDR1 GTSNPN and CDR2 SVGIG (reference sequence). DNA of the CDR3: TGTGCCTGGACTACAGGGGGGAACACTGAAGCTTTCTTT. Its translation: CAWTTGGNTEAFF.

In its sample, this clone was seen a few times. The chain recombines TRBV7-9 with TRBJ1-1; the D gene is possibly TRBD1 (6 bases). The CDR3 is 15 residues long. V dropped 6 bases and J dropped 2 bases, with 16 bases sitting between them. From germline, CDR1 is SEHNR and CDR2 FQNEAQ (reference sequence). CDR3 in amino acids: CASRRDRSVNTEAFF. The CDR3 DNA sequence: TGTGCCAGCAGACGCGACAGGTCCGTCAACACTGAAGCTTTCTTT.

Concerning this clone: The identical CDR3 is also encoded by other nucleotide sequences in the sample. The rearrangement joins TRBV5-1 to TRBJ1-3; D is unresolved. The length of the CDR3 is 19 residues. Germline CDR1 is SGHRS and CDR2 is YFSETQ. The V gene lost 2 bases and the J gene lost 0 bases, with 21 bases spanning the gap. The CDR3 coding sequence is TGCGCCAGCAGCTTTTCAAGCGGCAGCACCCTAAGCTCTGGAAACACCATATATTTT. Translated: CASSFSSGSTLSSGNTIYF.

This chain links TRBV6-5 with TRBJ2-5; possible D gene TRBD2, 6 bases. V was shortened by 7 bases and J by 5 bases, with 17 bases between the two germline ends. There are 14 residues in the CDR3. CDR1 and CDR2 (germline): MNHEY, SVGAGI. CDR3 amino acids: CASIQGRGMETQYF. As DNA, the CDR3 is TGTGCCAGCATTCAAGGGCGCGGGATGGAGACCCAGTACTTC.

The CDR3 sequence is CASSHRLAGGPDTQYF. The CDR3 DNA reads as TGTGCCAGCAGCCATCGACTAGCGGGGGGACCAGATACGCAGTATTTT. The chain is built from TRBV11-3 and TRBJ2-3, with 13 bases aligning to TRBD2. Trimming took 5 bases from V and 4 from J; bases not matched to a gene: 6. The CDR3 totals 16 residues. Germline CDR1 and CDR2: SGHNT and YENEEA.

In DNA form, the CDR3 reads TGCAGCGCCTGGGACAGCTCCTATGAAGCTTTCTTT. Protein sequence: CSAWDSSYEAFF. The chain combines TRBV29-1 with TRBJ1-1; 7 bases agree with TRBD1. Germline CDR1 is SQVTM and CDR2 is ANQGSEA. The length of the CDR3 is 12 residues. Trimming removed 7 bases from V and 7 bases from J; junction bases left unmatched: 9.

CDR3: CASSPQRDNSYEQYF. CDR3 sequence (DNA): TGTGCCAGCTCACCTCAACGGGACAACTCCTACGAGCAGTACTTC. The V call is TRBV18, the J call TRBJ2-7, with D possibly TRBD1 on 6 matching bases. V was clipped by 3 bases and J by 0 bases, with 12 bases between them. The CDR3 contains 15 residues. Germline V lookup: CDR1 KGHSH, CDR2 LQKENI.

This rearrangement joins TRBV29-1 to TRBJ2-5; a weak D match, TRBD1 (5 bases). This CDR3 contains 13 residues. Germline CDR1 SQVTM, CDR2 ANQGSEA. V was trimmed by 5 bases and J by 2 bases, leaving 12 bases between them. Here the CDR3 reads CSVTDRIQETQYF. CDR3 nucleotides: TGCAGCGTTACTGACAGAATACAAGAGACCCAGTACTTC.

This clone was detected many times. The J gene is TRBJ2-7, the V gene TRBV13; 7 nucleotides match TRBD1. J was trimmed by 4 bases and V by 9 bases; bases with no gene match: 6. Germline CDR1 is PRHDT and CDR2 is FYEKMQ (reference sequence). The CDR3 spans 12 residues. The CDR3 sequence: CARTGESYEQYF. CDR3 in DNA: TGTGCCAGAACAGGGGAATCTTACGAGCAGTACTTC.

The genes are TRBV19 and TRBJ1-2; D is ambiguous. V was pared by 7 bases and J by 2 bases, with 11 bases between. This CDR3 is built from 13 residues. Germline CDR1 reads LNHDA; CDR2 reads SQIVND (reference sequence). The CDR3 DNA reads as TGTGCCAGTACCCCAGGTCGCAACTATGGCTACACCTTC. It translates to CASTPGRNYGYTF.